These T cell receptor beta chains were read from a single sample in a study of identical twins. TCRdb reanalysed the 5' RACE reads using MiXCR and keeps one entry per CDR3 protein. Of hundreds of thousands of distinct CDR3 sequences listed, 18% are singletons. This sample was also put to use in a study of T cells expressing NK-cell markers.

The material sequenced was PBMCs. The receptors were gathered from a woman in her late teens or twenties in good health. Each CDR3 is given with its conserved first and last residue. D genes are given only for firm matches. Where a row states a size, it is once, few, many or the class of an expanded clone; other rows omit it.

D gene	clone size	V gene	J gene	CDR3 protein	CDR3 DNA
-	few	TRBV3-1	TRBJ1-2	CASSQASGSGYTF	TGTGCCAGCAGCCAAGCATCGGGGTCTGGCTACACCTTC
-	few	TRBV7-9	TRBJ1-1	CASSRTYENTEAFF	TGTGCCAGCAGCCGGACTTACGAGAACACTGAAGCTTTCTTT
-	many	TRBV12-3/TRBV12-4	TRBJ2-2	CASSNSAANTGELFF	TGTGCCAGCAGTAACAGCGCCGCGAACACCGGGGAGCTGTTTTTT
TRBD1	few	TRBV7-9	TRBJ1-1	CASSPGGPGGTEAFF	TGTGCCAGCAGCCCAGGGGGGCCCGGAGGCACTGAAGCTTTCTTT
TRBD2	few	TRBV5-1	TRBJ2-3	CASSLALAGGPVSSDTQYF	TGCGCCAGCAGCTTGGCACTAGCGGGGGGGCCGGTCTCCTCAGATACGCAGTATTTT
TRBD1	few	TRBV7-2	TRBJ2-7	CASSLGPQGEYEQYF	TGTGCCAGCAGCCTAGGCCCCCAGGGGGAGTACGAGCAGTACTTC
-	-	TRBV11-2	TRBJ2-3	CASSGPRQLLPTDTQYF	TGTGCCAGCAGCGGCCCGCGACAGCTACTACCCACAGATACGCAGTATTTT
-	few	TRBV9	TRBJ2-3	CASSVGMGRTDTQYF	TGTGCCAGCAGCGTAGGGATGGGGCGAACAGATACGCAGTATTTT
TRBD1	-	TRBV20-1	TRBJ2-7	CSAHPAETGIYEQYF	TGCAGTGCTCACCCCGCCGAGACAGGGATCTACGAGCAGTACTTC
-	few	TRBV20-1	TRBJ2-1	CSAREGIGHNNEQFF	TGCAGTGCTAGAGAAGGAATTGGACACAACAATGAGCAGTTCTTC
TRBD2	few	TRBV12-3/TRBV12-4	TRBJ2-1	CASSSTSGLDNEQFF	TGTGCCAGCAGTTCGACTAGCGGGCTAGACAATGAGCAGTTCTTC
-	few	TRBV27	TRBJ2-3	CASSRQAQPQYF	TGTGCCAGCAGCCGACAAGCGCAGCCGCAGTATTTT
-	few	TRBV29-1	TRBJ1-3	CSVAGPGNTIYF	TGCAGCGTTGCCGGCCCTGGAAACACCATATATTTT
-	-	TRBV5-6	TRBJ2-1	CASRPKTGNEQFF	TGTGCCAGCAGGCCCAAGACAGGTAATGAGCAGTTCTTC
TRBD1	once	TRBV12-3/TRBV12-4	TRBJ1-2	CASSSQARGPGYTF	TGTGCCAGCAGTTCCCAGGCCAGGGGGCCTGGCTACACCTTC